This is a list of T cell receptor beta chains from one sample in a study of shared clonotypes between healthy human individuals. Profiled with immunoSEQ multiplex PCR; TCRdb holds only in-frame clones, not every one. The table has 550,000 to 800,000 clones, approximately 79% seen once. Sequencing was done on a sample of memory CD4+ T cells sorted from blood. These TCRs come from a woman aged 25 to 39 in good health. The CDR3 runs from the conserved cysteine through the conserved F or W. The D gene is left open where the match is weak. Rows may omit the clone size; those that give it use once, few, many or a size class.

18 TRBJ2-3 . . TRBV4-1 CASSQEPPGQLITDTQYF TGCGCCAGCAGCCAAGAACCCCCCGGACAGTTAATTACAGATACGCAGTATTTT
15 TRBJ2-1 TRBD2 . TRBV19 CASSKEGLAGGRGFF TGTGCCAGTAGTAAAGAGGGACTAGCGGGAGGGAGAGGGTTCTTC
16 TRBJ2-2 TRBD2 once TRBV7-8 CASSLWTSGSTGELFF TGTGCCAGCAGCTTATGGACTAGCGGGAGCACCGGGGAGCTGTTTTTT
15 TRBJ1-1 . . TRBV7-9 CASSYAGGEDTEAFF TGTGCCAGCAGCTATGCTGGGGGGGAAGACACTGAAGCTTTCTTT
11 TRBJ2-7 . . TRBV2 CASSFAYEQYF TGTGCCAGCAGTTTCGCCTACGAGCAGTACTTC
14 TRBJ1-2 TRBD1 . TRBV6-5 CASSYGTGDYGYTF TGTGCCAGCAGTTACGGGACAGGGGACTATGGCTACACCTTC
13 TRBJ1-1 . . TRBV7-9 CASSLGGRTEAFF TGTGCCAGCAGCTTAGGAGGTAGGACTGAAGCTTTCTTT
14 TRBJ2-7 . . TRBV7-9 CASSPLGLTYEQYF TGTGCCAGCAGCCCCCTGGGACTCACCTACGAGCAGTACTTC
13 TRBJ2-5 . . TRBV7-2 CASSLQGEGTQYF TGTGCCAGCAGCTTACAGGGAGAAGGGACCCAGTACTTC
15 TRBJ2-5 . once TRBV14 CASSLVRTGSGTQYF TGTGCCAGCAGCCTTGTCAGAACAGGGTCGGGGACCCAGTACTTC
17 TRBJ2-3 TRBD2 . TRBV27 CASSPWTSGLPQDTQYF TGTGCCAGCAGTCCCTGGACTAGCGGGCTCCCCCAAGATACGCAGTATTTT
17 TRBJ2-1 TRBD2 . TRBV15 CATSRSSGRNSYNEQFF TGTGCCACCAGCAGAAGTAGCGGGAGGAACTCCTACAATGAGCAGTTCTTC
14 TRBJ2-7 . . TRBV6-1 CASSVGRSSYEQYF TGTGCCAGCAGTGTTGGCCGGAGCTCCTACGAGCAGTACTTC
15 TRBJ2-3 TRBD1 . TRBV11-2 CASSFGTGGTDTQYF TGTGCCAGCAGCTTCGGGACAGGGGGGACAGATACGCAGTATTTT
15 TRBJ1-1 TRBD1 . TRBV6-1 CASRPQQGVNTEAFF TGTGCCAGCAGACCTCAACAGGGGGTGAACACTGAAGCTTTCTTT
14 TRBJ2-7 . few TRBV6-6 CASRNGQGAYEQYF TGTGCCAGCAGAAATGGGCAGGGAGCCTACGAGCAGTACTTC
14 TRBJ2-3 . . TRBV2 CASSEQAITDTQYF TGTGCCAGCAGTGAACAGGCGATCACAGATACGCAGTATTTT
16 TRBJ2-2 TRBD2 few TRBV5-4 CASSLVAGLRTGELFF TGTGCCAGCAGCTTGGTAGCGGGACTGCGGACCGGGGAGCTGTTTTTT
15 TRBJ2-1 . . TRBV27 CASGRRALAYNEQFF TGTGCCAGCGGGCGGCGGGCCCTGGCCTACAATGAGCAGTTCTTC
13 TRBJ1-4 . few TRBV6-5 CATLSRGNEKLFF TGTGCCACTCTTTCCCGGGGGAATGAAAAACTGTTTTTT
17 TRBJ2-3 . . TRBV28 CASSSRLGGSNTDTQYF TGTGCCAGCAGTTCGCGCTTAGGGGGGTCTAACACAGATACGCAGTATTTT
15 TRBJ1-1 . . TRBV19 CASLRGAALWTEAFF TGTGCCAGTCTCCGGGGGGCAGCCCTTTGGACTGAAGCTTTCTTT